This is a list of T cell receptor beta chains from one sample in a study of regulatory T cells in long-lasting Graves disease. One entry per CDR3 protein, called by TCRdb with MiXCR from the multiplex PCR reads. The sample shows about 620,000 distinct CDR3 sequences, roughly 15% of them seen only once. The data also belong to a second study, concerning T cells in Graves' hyperthyroidism and ophthalmopathy.

The sample here was peripheral blood mononuclear cells (PBMCs), taken at new diagnosis, from a patient treated with antithyroid drugs. These receptors were collected from a woman aged 25-40 years with Graves disease. Both conserved end residues are part of each CDR3. The order of the fields is clone size, J gene, V gene, D gene, CDR3 protein, CDR3 DNA. D genes are given only for firm matches. Expanded clones get a size class; other rows say once, few or many, or leave the size out.

many,TRBJ1-1,TRBV7-2,NA,CAILGVGNTEAFF,TGTGCCATCCTAGGCGTGGGGAACACTGAAGCTTTCTTT
NA,TRBJ1-2,TRBV19,NA,CASSTLTYGQGNGGYTF,TGTGCCAGTAGTACTCTGACATACGGGCAGGGGAACGGTGGCTACACCTTC
many,TRBJ2-7,TRBV6-1,NA,CASSGTGTRSYEQYF,TGTGCCAGCAGTGGTACCGGGACACGCTCCTACGAGCAGTACTTC
few,TRBJ1-5,TRBV18,NA,CASSKAEHSNQPQHF,TGTGCCAGCTCAAAGGCAGAACATAGCAATCAGCCCCAGCATTTT
many,TRBJ1-1,TRBV29-1,NA,CSVGLGGEGTEAFF,TGCAGCGTTGGTCTAGGGGGGGAAGGGACTGAAGCTTTCTTT
NA,TRBJ1-6,TRBV27,NA,CASSFLSPSYNSPLHF,TGTGCCAGCAGTTTTCTGAGTCCTTCCTATAATTCACCCCTCCACTTT
few,TRBJ1-2,TRBV6-2/TRBV6-3,NA,CASRPQGVGYGYTF,TGTGCCAGCAGACCCCAGGGTGTGGGCTATGGCTACACCTTC
NA,TRBJ2-2,TRBV7-9,TRBD2,CASSPGTSGANTGELFF,TGTGCCAGCAGCCCGGGGACTAGCGGGGCGAACACCGGGGAGCTGTTTTTT
many,TRBJ1-5,TRBV10-1,NA,CASLGGKPQHF,TGCGCCAGCCTAGGGGGAAAGCCCCAGCATTTT
many,TRBJ2-7,TRBV4-2,NA,CASSHPLGEQYF,TGTGCCAGCAGCCATCCGCTGGGCGAGCAGTACTTC
many,TRBJ2-1,TRBV11-1,TRBD1,CASSVGTGQYNEQFF,TGTGCCAGCAGCGTCGGGACAGGGCAATACAATGAGCAGTTCTTC
few,TRBJ2-1,TRBV9,TRBD1,CASSDRDRGNEQFF,TGTGCCAGCAGCGACCGGGACAGGGGCAATGAGCAGTTCTTC
few,TRBJ1-5,TRBV10-2,NA,CASSEKEGGLSQPQHF,TGCGCCAGCAGTGAGAAGGAAGGGGGATTGTCTCAGCCCCAGCATTTT
few,TRBJ2-2,TRBV19,NA,CASRAGGITGELFF,TGTGCCAGTAGGGCAGGGGGGATCACCGGGGAGCTGTTTTTT
NA,TRBJ2-7,TRBV20-1,NA,CSAMNGLGLEQYF,TGCAGTGCTATGAATGGTTTAGGGCTCGAGCAGTACTTC
NA,TRBJ2-1,TRBV6-1,TRBD2,CASSKGLSYNEQFF,TGTGCCAGCAGCAAGGGACTATCCTACAATGAGCAGTTCTTC
few,TRBJ1-2,TRBV20-1,TRBD1,CSARGTVNYGYTF,TGCAGTGCCAGAGGGACAGTTAACTATGGCTACACCTTC
many,TRBJ1-6,TRBV2,NA,CASYTQGIFSPLHF,TGTGCCAGCTATACCCAGGGGATCTTTTCACCCCTCCACTTT
many,TRBJ1-1,TRBV29-1,NA,CSVDRGQTEAFF,TGCAGCGTTGATAGGGGCCAGACTGAAGCTTTCTTT
NA,TRBJ2-1,TRBV5-1,NA,CASRRDQTGYEQFF,TGCGCCAGCCGCCGGGACCAGACAGGCTATGAGCAGTTCTTC
many,TRBJ1-2,TRBV15,NA,CATSSNRAYGYTF,TGTGCCACCAGCAGTAACAGGGCCTATGGCTACACCTTC
NA,TRBJ1-1,TRBV20-1,NA,CSTDRSENTEAFF,TGCAGTACGGACAGATCCGAGAACACTGAAGCTTTCTTT
many,TRBJ1-1,TRBV6-1,NA,CASSVRTVMNTEAFF,TGTGCCAGCAGCGTGAGGACAGTCATGAACACTGAAGCTTTCTTT
many,TRBJ1-5,TRBV20-1,NA,CSARGGGPGNQPQHF,TGCAGTGCTAGAGGGGGGGGCCCGGGCAATCAGCCCCAGCATTTT